This T cell receptor (beta chain) appears in the sequencing data of a study of prognosis after radiotherapy for stage I lung cancer. In the study overall: Oligometastatic NSCLC after surgical resection of the primary tumor was present in 4 to 6 patients, while newly diagnosed primary stage I lung tumors were present in 11 to 15. After radiotherapy, distant metastases appeared in several patients at a median of approximately 7 months, and some 15 patients showed no significant progression. Study outcomes and limitations: Patients with distant metastases had lower Shannon entropy after stereotactic body radiation therapy.

Looked up from germline, CDR1 is DFQATT and CDR2 is SNEGSKA (reference sequence). CDR3 length: 17 amino acids. The V end was cut by 4 bases, the J end by 0 bases, with 22 bases between. With regard to this clonotype: The target antigen is unknown.

TCR beta CDR3 was amplified from genomic DNA by two-round multiplex PCR. Primers were specific to each TRBV and TRBJ gene in first-round PCR. The authors ran second-round PCR with universal primers. TCRdb recomputed calls from the multiplex PCR reads with MiXCR, one row per CDR3 protein. The table includes about 16,000 distinct CDR3 sequences, about 40% detected once. The sample was PBMCs, taken before or after stereotactic body radiation therapy (not recorded which). This sequence joins TRBV20-1 and TRBJ2-7, with D perhaps TRBD1 (5 bases). The clonotype comes from a donor aged 50 or older with non-small cell lung cancer. The CDR3 protein is CSATDSAIAVLSYEQYF. As DNA, the CDR3 is TGCAGTGCTACCGACAGTGCCATCGCGGTCCTCTCCTACGAGCAGTACTTC.